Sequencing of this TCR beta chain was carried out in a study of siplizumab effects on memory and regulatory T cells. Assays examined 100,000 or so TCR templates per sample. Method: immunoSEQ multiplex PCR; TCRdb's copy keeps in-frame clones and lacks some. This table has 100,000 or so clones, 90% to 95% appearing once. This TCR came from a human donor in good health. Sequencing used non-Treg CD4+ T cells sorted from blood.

CDR3 nucleotides: TGTGCCAGCAGTCCCACGAAAGGTGACCCTGGCTACACCTTC. Its translation is CASSPTKGDPGYTF. The gene calls are TRBV6-5 and TRBJ1-2; D is ambiguous. CDR3 size: 14 residues. Per the germline V gene, CDR1 is MNHEY and CDR2 is SVGAGI. Trimming pared 5 bases from V and 7 bases from J, leaving 17 bases between.